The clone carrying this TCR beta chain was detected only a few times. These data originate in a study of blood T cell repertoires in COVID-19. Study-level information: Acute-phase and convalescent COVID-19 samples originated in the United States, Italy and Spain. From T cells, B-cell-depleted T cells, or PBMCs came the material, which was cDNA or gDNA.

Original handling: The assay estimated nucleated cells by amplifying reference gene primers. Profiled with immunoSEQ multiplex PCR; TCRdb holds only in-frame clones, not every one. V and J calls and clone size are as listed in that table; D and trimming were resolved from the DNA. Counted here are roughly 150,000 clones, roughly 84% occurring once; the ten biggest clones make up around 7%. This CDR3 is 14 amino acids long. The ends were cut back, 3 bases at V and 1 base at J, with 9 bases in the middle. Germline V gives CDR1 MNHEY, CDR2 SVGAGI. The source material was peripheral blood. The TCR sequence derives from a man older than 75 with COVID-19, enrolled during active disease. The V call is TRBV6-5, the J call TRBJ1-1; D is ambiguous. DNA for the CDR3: TGTGCCAGCAGTTATCGCCACTCGAACACTGAAGCTTTCTTT. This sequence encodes CASSYRHSNTEAFF.